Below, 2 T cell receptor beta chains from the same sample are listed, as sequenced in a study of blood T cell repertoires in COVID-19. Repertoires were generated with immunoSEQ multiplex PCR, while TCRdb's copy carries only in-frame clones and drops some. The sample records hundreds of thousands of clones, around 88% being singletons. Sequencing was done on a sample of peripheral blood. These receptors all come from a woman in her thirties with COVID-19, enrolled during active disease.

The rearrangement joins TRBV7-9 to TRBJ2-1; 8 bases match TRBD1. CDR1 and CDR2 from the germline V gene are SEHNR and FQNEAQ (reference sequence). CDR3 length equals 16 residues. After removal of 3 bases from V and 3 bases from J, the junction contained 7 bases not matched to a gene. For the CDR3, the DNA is TGTGCCAGCAGCTTTAGAGGACAGGGAAGCTACAATGAGCAGTTCTTC. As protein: CASSFRGQGSYNEQFF.

The CDR3 coding sequence is TGTGCCAGTAGTATGAGGCACGCAGAGGGCTACACCTTC. This gives the protein CASSMRHAEGYTF. The chain combines TRBV19 with TRBJ1-2; D call uncertain. There are 13 residues in the CDR3. In germline, CDR1 is LNHDA, CDR2 SQIVND (reference sequence). V lost 3 bases to trimming and J lost 8 bases, with 13 bases between them.